The following is a T cell receptor beta chain sequence with its context. This sample is part of a study of tumor-infiltrating lymphocytes in primary liver carcinoma. On the study more broadly: The study included patients who were men and women aged 30 to 69 years. Sample yields, roughly 3.65 to 8 million productive TCRbeta reads, were similar across the tissue types. Stage T1-T3 N0M0 and a size of about 4 to 11 cm characterized the tumors.

The template, 500 ng total RNA, yielded TCR beta cDNA made with a constant-region primer. For TCR beta, libraries were produced by three nested multiplex PCR rounds using slightly modified ARM-PCR. Each of the first two PCR rounds ran roughly 9 cycles with TRBV1-TRBV30 forward and C-beta reverse primers. TCRdb called the multiplex PCR reads again in MiXCR, with one record for every CDR3 protein. The sample has tens of thousands of distinct CDR3 sequences, roughly 77% seen once; the top ten hold approximately 37%. Germline V lookup: CDR1 ENHRY, CDR2 SYGVKD. CDR3 length: 13 amino acids. V was shortened by 10 bases and J by 11 bases, with 23 bases between the two germline ends. The 20-30 mg bulk tissue piece was not sorted before simultaneous RNA and DNA extraction. No treatment had been given to the patients, who were chronically infected with HBV.

This sequence joins TRBV10-3 and TRBJ2-5, with D tentatively TRBD2 (6 bases). Sequenced input: tumor-adjacent normal liver tissue. The TCR originated in a man aged 35-49 years with primary liver carcinoma and hepatitis B virus infection. The CDR3 coding sequence is TGTGCCACCTTGGGACTCCGCCAAGAGGCACAGTACTTC. Its translation: CATLGLRQEAQYF.